The 32 T cell receptor beta chains reported below all come from one sample, sequenced in a study of shared clonotypes between healthy human individuals. Only in-frame clones appear in the TCRdb table, and some are missing; sequencing was by immunoSEQ multiplex PCR. There are about 990,000 clones in the sample; 75% to 80% occur only once, and around 0.6% lies in the top ten. Sequencing was carried out using memory CD4+ T cells from PBMCs. Described subset: CD45RA-negative fraction. Source of these receptors: a man in his late teens or twenties in good health. Some clones in this sample may be carry-over from other donors' samples.

The sample holds one count of this clone. The chain recombines TRBV6-6 with TRBJ2-1; D unclear. CDR1 is MNHNY, CDR2 SVGAGI, per germline (reference sequence). V shed 5 bases and J shed 4 bases, with 9 bases lying between them. The CDR3 covers 13 residues. This chain's CDR3 is CASSMDDYNEQFF. CDR3 DNA: TGTGCCAGCAGTATGGACGATTACAATGAGCAGTTCTTC.

As concerns this clone: Distinct nucleotide sequences in the sample also encode this CDR3. This chain joins TRBV7-2 and TRBJ2-5; D gene ambiguous. This CDR3 is 14 amino acids long. The germline V gene has CDR1 SGHTA and CDR2 FQGNSA. The V and J ends lost 0 bases and 5 bases respectively, with 10 bases between them. CDR3 coding DNA: TGTGCCAGCAGCTTAGCAGGAAGTGGGGAGACCCAGTACTTC. Amino acids: CASSLAGSGETQYF.

This sequence joins TRBV29-1 and TRBJ1-2; 8 positions agree with TRBD1. V lost 3 bases, J lost 7 bases, and 10 bases stayed unmatched. The germline CDR1 and CDR2 sequences are SQVTM and ANQGSEA. CDR3 length: 14 amino acids. The CDR3 sequence: CSVDPDRGNGGYTF. CDR3 in DNA: TGCAGCGTTGACCCAGACAGGGGTAATGGTGGCTACACCTTC.

The chain uses TRBV28 and TRBJ1-2; 9 bases agree with TRBD1. V shed 5 bases and J 7 bases; nucleotides not matched to a gene: 11. CDR3 length: 15 residues. Germline CDR1 reads MDHEN; CDR2 reads SYDVKM. CDR3 residues: CASSRGQGRRPGYTF. The CDR3 DNA is TGTGCCAGCAGTCGCGGACAGGGGAGAAGACCTGGCTACACCTTC.

The V call is TRBV2, the J call TRBJ2-3; 7 positions agree with TRBD1. V trimming: 6 bases; J trimming: 2 bases; junction bases outside the gene matches: 8. Germline V gene lookup returns CDR1 SNHLY and CDR2 FYNNEI. This CDR3 is 15 amino acids long. As DNA, the CDR3 is TGTGCCAGCAGGCCACAGGGGCTCCTCACAGATACGCAGTATTTT. It codes for CASRPQGLLTDTQYF.

The chain employs TRBV7-2 and TRBJ2-7, with D hard to call. V lost 3 bases, J lost 7 bases, and 13 bases lay in between. This CDR3 has 13 amino acids. The germline V gene encodes CDR1 SGHTA and CDR2 FQGNSA. CDR3 in amino acids: CASSFDPMGEQYF. The CDR3 DNA sequence: TGTGCCAGCAGCTTCGACCCAATGGGGGAGCAGTACTTC.

Of note for this clone: Other DNA sequences in this specimen translate into the identical CDR3. The V call is TRBV6-5, the J call TRBJ1-3, with no clear D. The CDR3 runs 15 residues. V gave up 0 bases and J gave up 0 bases, with 6 bases separating them. Germline V gene data show CDR1 as MNHEY and CDR2 as SVGAGI. CDR3 sequence: CASSYSGFSGNTIYF. CDR3 nucleotides: TGTGCCAGCAGTTACTCAGGGTTCTCTGGAAACACCATATATTTT.

This clone was seen just once. The chain is built from TRBV5-1 and TRBJ2-7; D may be TRBD1 (6 bases). The germline CDR1 and CDR2 sequences are SGHRS and YFSETQ. The CDR3 loop spans 13 amino acids. V gave up 0 bases and J gave up 5 bases, with 9 bases separating them. CDR3 DNA sequence: TGCGCCAGCAGCTTGGGACAGGCGAACGAGCAGTACTTC. Its protein product is CASSLGQANEQYF.

To note about this clone: At one end, the junction sequence differs from germline, possibly due to a read error. Other nucleotide sequences from this sample produce the same CDR3. The V gene is TRBV29-1, the J gene TRBJ1-1; 12 bases map to TRBD1. CDR1 and CDR2 from the germline V gene are SQVTM and ANQGSEA. This CDR3 has 14 residues. For the CDR3, the DNA is TGCAGCGTCTCCTTCGGGACAGGGGGCACTGAAGCCTTCTTT. This translates into CSVSFGTGGTEAFF.

The V gene is TRBV4-2, the J gene TRBJ1-1; the D is unclear. CDR1 is LGHNA and CDR2 is YNFKEQ in the germline V gene. With 3 bases removed from V and 0 bases from J, the gap between germline ends came to 8 bases. The CDR3 spans 14 residues. CDR3 DNA sequence: TGTGCCAGCAGCCAGCAGCCAATGAACACTGAAGCTTTCTTT. This encodes CASSQQPMNTEAFF.

The chain is built from TRBV4-1 and TRBJ1-5; D remains ambiguous. The CDR3 has 14 residues. V dropped 1 base and J dropped 10 bases, with 14 bases sitting between them. Germline assignment: CDR1 MGHRA and CDR2 YSYEKL. Written as DNA, the CDR3 is TGCGCCAGCAGCCAAGTCCCGTCGACCTCTCCCCAGCATTTT. Translation gives CASSQVPSTSPQHF.

This sequence joins TRBV27 and TRBJ2-1; 8 bases agree with TRBD2. The V and J ends lost 11 bases and 2 bases, in that order; junction bases with no gene match: 11. Germline V lookup: CDR1 MNHEY, CDR2 SMNVEV (reference sequence). The CDR3 extends over 15 amino acids. This CDR3 reads CAGGGISGTYNEQFF. For the CDR3, the DNA is TGTGCCGGGGGGGGGATTAGCGGGACCTACAATGAGCAGTTCTTC.

The chain has TRBV29-1 and TRBJ1-2, with unresolved D. CDR1 and CDR2 (germline): SQVTM, ANQGSEA. The length of the CDR3 is 13 residues. Trimming removed 1 base from V and 2 bases from J, with 8 bases in between. This CDR3 reads CSVEGPTNYGYTF. CDR3 sequence (DNA): TGCAGCGTTGAAGGTCCGACGAACTATGGCTACACCTTC.

This clone was counted between two and nine times. The chain combines TRBV7-8 with TRBJ1-2, with D tentatively TRBD1 (6 bases). The CDR3 runs to 14 residues. Germline V gene data show CDR1 as SGHVS and CDR2 as FQNEAQ. The germline V and J ends were trimmed by 5 bases and 5 bases, with 15 bases remaining between them. CDR3 DNA: TGTGCCAGCAGCCCACAGGGACAATCGTATGGCTACACCTTC. Its protein is CASSPQGQSYGYTF.

The chain employs TRBV5-5 and TRBJ1-3, with no clear D. The length of the CDR3 is 15 residues. The germline V and J ends were trimmed by 0 bases and 2 bases, with 9 bases remaining between them. Germline V lookup: CDR1 SGHKS, CDR2 YYEKEE (reference sequence). The CDR3 protein is CASSLAAGPGNTIYF. CDR3 DNA: TGTGCCAGCAGCTTGGCGGCAGGACCTGGAAACACCATATATTTT.

The V gene is TRBV19, the J gene TRBJ2-1; 11 nucleotides line up with TRBD2. With 6 bases clipped from V and 4 bases from J, the junction kept 5 bases outside the gene matches. Germline values: CDR1 LNHDA, CDR2 SQIVND (reference sequence). The CDR3 totals 15 residues. Here the CDR3 DNA reads TGTGCCAGTAGCCGACTAGCGGGACATTACAATGAGCAGTTCTTC. Encoded protein: CASSRLAGHYNEQFF.

The chain carries TRBV19 and TRBJ1-1, with TRBD1 as a possible D gene (5 bases). CDR1 is LNHDA and CDR2 is SQIVND in the germline V gene (reference sequence). The length of the CDR3 is 13 residues. Trimming shortened V by 7 bases and J by 0 bases, and 9 bases separated the two germline ends. The CDR3 nucleotides are TGTGCCAGTATGTGGGACTTGAACACTGAAGCTTTCTTT. Amino acids: CASMWDLNTEAFF.

This clone showed up just a few times. This chain links TRBV6-4 with TRBJ2-7, with a tentative D call TRBD2 (5 bases). The CDR3 contains 13 residues. V lost 2 bases and J lost 7, with 12 bases in between. Per germline, CDR1 MRHNA and CDR2 SNTAGT. The CDR3 is CASSDPRTGEQYF. CDR3 DNA sequence: TGTGCCAGCAGTGACCCGAGGACGGGAGAGCAGTACTTC.

The chain uses TRBV5-6 and TRBJ1-1, with no clear D. In germline, CDR1 is SGHDT, CDR2 YYEEEE. The CDR3 is 13 residues long. The V gene lost 4 bases and the J gene lost 1 base, with 8 bases spanning the gap. The CDR3, as DNA: TGTGCCAGCAGCCTCCTTCCGAACACTGAAGCTTTCTTT. This sequence encodes CASSLLPNTEAFF.

The chain carries TRBV9 and TRBJ2-1; no clear D. V was shortened by 4 bases and J by 0 bases, with 8 bases between the two germline ends. Germline CDR1 reads SGDLS; CDR2 reads YYNGEE. The CDR3 has 14 amino acids. The CDR3 bases are TGTGCCAGCAGCCCGCGGAGCTCCTACAATGAGCAGTTCTTC. Translated: CASSPRSSYNEQFF.

The chain combines TRBV2 with TRBJ2-7; D is possibly TRBD1 (6 bases). Germline V gene sequence: CDR1 SNHLY, CDR2 FYNNEI. With 6 bases removed from V and 3 bases from J, the gap between germline ends came to 12 bases. The CDR3 has 13 residues. CDR3 in DNA: TGTGCCAGCAGCCCTAGGGGGATCTACGAGCAGTACTTC. Its protein product is CASSPRGIYEQYF.

The chain uses TRBV9 and TRBJ2-2; D not certain. The CDR3 length is 15 residues. With 2 bases removed from V and 3 bases from J, the gap between germline ends came to 11 bases. Germline CDR1 is SGDLS and CDR2 is YYNGEE. The CDR3: CASSVGPTDTGELFF. The CDR3 DNA reads as TGTGCCAGCAGCGTCGGACCCACAGACACCGGGGAGCTGTTTTTT.

V gene TRBV28 combines with J gene TRBJ2-7; D is ambiguous. CDR3 length: 16 residues. From germline, CDR1 is MDHEN and CDR2 SYDVKM. With 5 bases removed from V and 1 base from J, the gap between germline ends came to 18 bases. The CDR3 region is CASSPNGAKTSYEQYF. CDR3 nucleotide sequence: TGTGCCAGCAGTCCCAATGGTGCCAAGACTTCCTACGAGCAGTACTTC.

This sequence joins TRBV19 and TRBJ1-5, with 7 bases matching TRBD1. CDR3 size: 16 residues. Germline lookup yields CDR1 LNHDA and CDR2 SQIVND (reference sequence). Losses at the gene ends were 1 base for V and 10 bases for J; bases not matched to a gene: 13. The CDR3 spells CASSIGQGTVMSPQHF. The CDR3 region has the DNA TGTGCCAGTAGTATAGGCCAGGGGACAGTCATGTCTCCCCAGCATTTT.

The DNA of the CDR3 is TGTGCCAGCAGCCAAGGCCTACAGGGGTACGAGCAGTACTTC. Its translation: CASSQGLQGYEQYF. V is TRBV14 and J is TRBJ2-7; TRBD1 matches at 7 bases. The CDR3 contains 14 residues. J was trimmed by 4 bases and V by 1 base; bases with no gene match: 4. Germline V gene data show CDR1 as SGHDN and CDR2 as FVKESK. The full variable domain, in which reference TRBV14 and TRBJ2-7 provide the parts outside the CDR3, is EAGVTQFPSHSVIEKGQTVTLRCDPISGHDNLYWYRRVMGKEIKFLLHFVKESKQDESGMPNNRFLAERTGGTYSTLKVQPAELEDSGVYFCASSQGLQGYEQYFGPGTRLTVT.

Comment on this clone: Other DNA sequences within the sample encode an identical CDR3. CDR3 sequence (DNA): TGTGCCAGCAGCTTAGGAACTAGCGGGACCGGGGAGCTGTTTTTT. Residues: CASSLGTSGTGELFF. The V call is TRBV7-2, the J call TRBJ2-2; TRBD2 aligns across 9 bases. Germline lookup yields CDR1 SGHTA and CDR2 FQGNSA. V gave up 1 base and J gave up 5 bases; unmatched junction bases: 2. This CDR3 has 15 amino acids.

The rearrangement links TRBV5-6 to TRBJ2-7, with unresolved D. The CDR3 is made up of 14 amino acids. Trimming cost V 4 bases and J 1 base, with 12 bases left between them. The germline gives CDR1 SGHDT, CDR2 YYEEEE. CDR3 sequence reads: CASSPTIPSYEQYF. DNA for the CDR3: TGTGCCAGCAGCCCCACTATTCCTTCCTACGAGCAGTACTTC.

As to this clone: The same CDR3 can be traced to other DNA sequences in this sample. The gene calls are TRBV5-1 and TRBJ1-5; tentatively, D is TRBD1 (5 bases). Germline values: CDR1 SGHRS, CDR2 YFSETQ. V lost 0 bases, J lost 4 bases, and 11 bases lay in between. There are 15 residues in the CDR3. The CDR3 here is CASSLGVDSNQPQHF. The CDR3, as DNA: TGCGCCAGCAGCTTGGGGGTTGACAGTAATCAGCCCCAGCATTTT. Full variable domain (rest looked up from reference TRBV5-1 and TRBJ1-5): KAGVTQTPRYLIKTRGQQVTLSCSPISGHRSVSWYQQTPGQGLQFLFEYFSETQRNKGNFPGRFSGRQFSNSRSEMNVSTLELGDSALYLCASSLGVDSNQPQHFGDGTRLSIL.

In this sample, this clone turned up many times. This rearrangement joins TRBV7-9 to TRBJ2-5, with TRBD2 matching over 12 bases. CDR1 and CDR2 (germline): SEHNR, FQNEAQ (reference sequence). CDR3 length equals 14 residues. After removal of 5 bases from V and 4 bases from J, the junction contained 2 bases not matched to a gene. CDR3 nucleotide sequence: TGTGCCAGCAGCACGGGACTAGCGGGAGAGACCCAGTACTTC. It codes for CASSTGLAGETQYF.

This clone was observed a single time. The V gene is TRBV30, the J gene TRBJ2-7; D is perhaps TRBD1 (6 bases). The CDR3 sequence is 11 residues long. Trimming shortened V by 1 base and J by 5 bases, and 6 bases separated the two germline ends. In germline, CDR1 is GTSNPN, CDR2 SVGIG (reference sequence). In DNA, the CDR3 is TGTGCCTGGAGTGAGGGGGACGAGCAGTACTTC. Protein: CAWSEGDEQYF.

This chain connects TRBV28 to TRBJ1-1; D gene ambiguous. V was clipped by 6 bases and J by 0 bases, with 14 bases between them. Germline V lookup: CDR1 MDHEN, CDR2 SYDVKM. The CDR3 has 15 amino acids. CDR3 nucleotide sequence: TGTGCCAGCAGAGGAGGCCGGAGGATGAACACTGAAGCTTTCTTT. This sequence encodes CASRGGRRMNTEAFF.

The chain joins TRBV7-2 to TRBJ2-5; D might be TRBD2 (5 bases). The CDR3 contains 15 residues. Trimming removed 5 bases at V and 0 bases at J, with 13 bases between. The germline gives CDR1 SGHTA, CDR2 FQGNSA. In DNA, the CDR3 is TGTGCCAGCAGCCACGGACTCATGTACCAAGAGACCCAGTACTTC. It codes for CASSHGLMYQETQYF.